These 15 T cell receptor beta chains were all obtained from the same sample, sequenced in a study of shared clonotypes between healthy human individuals. The protocol was immunoSEQ multiplex PCR, while the TCRdb copy is restricted to in-frame clones and leaves out a portion. The table shows roughly 480,000 clones, with 79% occurring only once. The sequencing input was PBMCs. Source of these receptors: a woman in her 40s in good health. Some clones in this sample may be carry-over from other donors' samples.

In regard to this clone: One end of the junction does not line up with germline, which may come from a read error. V gene TRBV9 combines with J gene TRBJ2-2; the D gene could be TRBD1 or TRBD2 (5 bases each). The length of the CDR3 is 18 residues. Germline CDR1 is SGDLS and CDR2 is YYNGEE. CDR3 residues: CASSASVGTYANAGELFF. CDR3 nucleotide sequence: TGTGCCAGCAGCGCTTCCGTGGGGACCTACGCGAACGCCGGGGAGCTGTTTTTT.

Concerning this clone: Within the sample, other DNA sequences also encode this same CDR3. This chain links TRBV5-1 with TRBJ2-1; 10 positions match TRBD2. This CDR3 comprises 15 residues. V gave up 0 bases and J gave up 10 bases; unmatched junction bases: 7. Per the germline V gene, CDR1 is SGHRS and CDR2 is YFSETQ. CDR3 sequence reads: CASSLGLAGVGEQFF. CDR3 DNA: TGCGCCAGCAGCTTGGGGCTAGCGGGAGTCGGGGAGCAGTTCTTC.

As concerns this clone: Relative to the germline gene, one junction end is altered; a read error may explain this. The chain recombines TRBV28 with TRBJ2-7; 9 nucleotides agree with TRBD2. Germline-derived CDR1 and CDR2 are MDHEN and SYDVKM. The CDR3 runs to 13 residues. CDR3 residues: CASSLEVEREASF. CDR3 nucleotides: TGTGCCAGCAGTTTAGAGGTGGAGCGGGAGGCGTCTTTC.

V is TRBV9 and J is TRBJ1-3; possible D gene TRBD1, 5 bases. Per germline, CDR1 SGDLS and CDR2 YYNGEE. Trimming took 4 bases from V and 0 from J, leaving 20 bases between them. The CDR3 is made up of 18 amino acids. CDR3 DNA sequence: TGTGCCAGCAGCACAAGGGCGGGGCAGCTCGACTCTGGAAACACCATATATTTT. This encodes CASSTRAGQLDSGNTIYF.

The chain couples TRBV7-2 to TRBJ2-7, with 7 bases matching TRBD2. The V gene end was trimmed by 6 bases and the J gene end by 0 bases; junction bases not matched to a gene: 11. The CDR3 is 16 amino acids. In germline, CDR1 is SGHTA, CDR2 FQGNSA. CDR3 nucleotide sequence: TGTGCCAGCAGTTTCCGGGCTAGCGGAAACTCCTACGAGCAGTACTTC. As protein: CASSFRASGNSYEQYF.

The chain is built from TRBV7-2 and TRBJ1-5; D remains ambiguous. V gave up 8 bases and J gave up 7 bases, with 12 bases separating them. Germline V gives CDR1 SGHTA, CDR2 FQGNSA. The length of the CDR3 is 12 residues. CDR3 sequence reads: CASGQFGQPQHF. CDR3 nucleotides: TGTGCCAGCGGCCAGTTCGGGCAGCCCCAGCATTTT.

The rearrangement uses TRBV28 and TRBJ2-7, with TRBD2 as a possible D gene (6 bases). V was shortened by 3 bases and J by 2 bases, with 14 bases between the two germline ends. CDR3 length: 15 amino acids. The V gene's germline CDR1 is MDHEN and CDR2 SYDVKM. The CDR3 here is CASSFLIAEAYEQYF. Here the CDR3 DNA reads TGTGCCAGCAGTTTCTTAATAGCGGAAGCCTACGAGCAGTACTTC. The variable domain in full, completed from reference TRBV28 and TRBJ2-7, reads DVKVTQSSRYLVKRTGEKVFLECVQDMDHENMFWYRQDPGLGLRLIYFSYDVKMKEKGDIPEGYSVSREKKERFSLILESASTNQTSMYLCASSFLIAEAYEQYFGPGTRLTVT.

V gene TRBV9 combines with J gene TRBJ1-5; no clear D. The CDR3 contains 14 residues. CDR1 and CDR2 (germline): SGDLS, YYNGEE. V lost 4 bases to trimming and J lost 2 bases, with 10 bases between them. CDR3 protein: CASSTDSRNQPQHF. The CDR3 coding sequence is TGTGCCAGCAGCACCGATTCGCGCAATCAGCCCCAGCATTTT.

This chain links TRBV6-6 with TRBJ2-1; no definite D call. Germline V gene lookup returns CDR1 MNHNY and CDR2 SVGAGI (reference sequence). This CDR3 is 13 amino acids long. V was shortened by 2 bases and J by 5 bases, with 7 bases between the two germline ends. CDR3: CASSYVANNEQFF. Here the CDR3 DNA reads TGTGCCAGCAGTTACGTAGCAAACAATGAGCAGTTCTTC.

This rearrangement joins TRBV5-4 to TRBJ1-1; D is undetermined. V lost 0 bases and J lost 8, with 8 bases in between. Per the germline V gene, CDR1 is SGHNT and CDR2 is YYREEE (reference sequence). The CDR3 has 12 residues. The CDR3 coding sequence is TGTGCCAGCAGCTTGGATGGGAGGGAAGCTTTCTTT. This sequence encodes CASSLDGREAFF.

The genes are TRBV6-1 and TRBJ2-7, with D possibly matching TRBD1 (5 bases). Looked up from germline, CDR1 is MNHNS and CDR2 is SASEGT. V was clipped by 3 bases and J by 6 bases, with 9 bases between them. This CDR3 has 12 amino acids. In nucleotides, the CDR3 is TGTGCCAGCAGTGACAGGGTTCGCGAGCAGTACTTC. Its protein is CASSDRVREQYF.

The genes are TRBV4-1 and TRBJ1-3, with D possibly matching TRBD1 (5 bases). The CDR3 spans 15 residues. Trimming removed 0 bases at V and 4 bases at J, with 10 bases between. Germline CDR1 is MGHRA and CDR2 is YSYEKL. The CDR3 sequence is CASSQDQGGGNTIYF. The DNA for the CDR3 is TGCGCCAGCAGCCAAGATCAGGGAGGAGGAAACACCATATATTTT.

The chain combines TRBV2 with TRBJ2-3, with D unresolved. V was pared by 5 bases and J by 1 base, with 19 bases between. Germline assignment: CDR1 SNHLY and CDR2 FYNNEI. The CDR3 has 17 amino acids. CDR3 amino acids: CASSSTASGRGTDTQYF. The CDR3 DNA is TGTGCCAGCAGTTCAACAGCGTCAGGACGCGGCACAGATACGCAGTATTTT.

CDR3 DNA: TGCGCCAGCAGCTTCGATCTTGAAAACGAGCAGTACTTC. Its protein product is CASSFDLENEQYF. The chain recombines TRBV5-1 with TRBJ2-7; D is unresolved. The V end lost 2 bases, the J end lost 5 bases, and 11 bases lay between the germline ends. The germline V gene encodes CDR1 SGHRS and CDR2 YFSETQ. The CDR3 contains 13 residues. The entire variable domain, with the rest obtained from reference TRBV5-1 and TRBJ2-7, is as follows: KAGVTQTPRYLIKTRGQQVTLSCSPISGHRSVSWYQQTPGQGLQFLFEYFSETQRNKGNFPGRFSGRQFSNSRSEMNVSTLELGDSALYLCASSFDLENEQYFGPGTRLTVT.

The genes are TRBV5-4 and TRBJ2-7, with D possibly TRBD2 on 6 matching bases. CDR3 length: 14 residues. Trimming cost V 0 bases and J 4 bases, with 11 bases left between them. Germline V CDR1 and CDR2: SGHNT, YYREEE (reference sequence). CDR3 in DNA: TGTGCCAGCAGCTTGGAACCGGGGACTTACGAGCAGTACTTC. Protein product: CASSLEPGTYEQYF.